The entry below describes one T cell receptor (beta chain). There is no known antigen for this receptor. The input lacks base qualities; no much larger clone sits a single base away. Libraries were made using the immunoSEQ multiplex PCR assay. TCRdb took this table from immuneACCESS and kept in-frame rearrangements with V and J called. Such tables lack part of the clones; where checked against another copy, unresolved V genes explain under half of the gap, and the rest is unexplained. This sample is represented by under 85,000 clones; approximately 94% of them were singletons. The leading ten clones occupy approximately 0.58% of the sample. The data were obtained in a study of T cell changes during pregnancy in multiple sclerosis (dated by TCRdb to about 2019). Describing the broader study: The study examined how the T cell repertoire changed over the course of pregnancy in women with multiple sclerosis.

The germline V gene (reference sequence) sets CDR1 to LNHDA and CDR2 to SQIVND. Including cysteine and phenylalanine, the CDR3 has 13 amino acids. The sequence is cut down to CDR3 DNA, 39 bases in frame from base 1. V gives up 3 bases and J gives up 5 bases, and the segment between their germline ends measures 7 bases. The sequence was collected from a female donor with multiple sclerosis, enrolled in a pregnancy study. The chain links TRBV19 with TRBJ1-4; 6 matching bases give a weak D call of TRBD1. Material: peripheral blood, obtained in the third trimester of pregnancy. The nucleotide sequence reads as follows: TGTGCCAGTAGTATCGACAGGAATGAAAAACTGTTTTTT. The translation is CASSIDRNEKLFF.